A selection of T cell receptor beta chains follows, all from one sample in a study of T cell responses to AZD1222 COVID-19 vaccine. Profiling relied on immunoSEQ multiplex PCR, and the TCRdb table lists in-frame clones only, not all of them. The data contain approximately 110,000 clones, about nine tenths of them seen just once; the ten biggest clones take up 1% to 1.5%. Sample: peripheral blood, taken on day 0 of AZD1222 vaccination. All receptors come from an adult in good health. Both conserved end residues are part of each CDR3. The D gene is left open where the match is weak. Size is stated for part of the rows, as once, few or many counts, or as a class when the clone is expanded.

cdr3_length: 13; j_call: TRBJ1-1; clone_size: NA; v_call: TRBV4-2; d_call: NA; cdr3_nt: TGTGCCAGCAACCCGACAGGGAACACTGAAGCTTTCTTT; cdr3_aa: CASNPTGNTEAFF
cdr3_length: 16; j_call: TRBJ1-1; clone_size: NA; v_call: TRBV6-5; d_call: NA; cdr3_nt: TGTGCCAGCAGTTATTACCCCCCCAAGGGAAACACTGAAGCTTTCTTT; cdr3_aa: CASSYYPPKGNTEAFF
cdr3_length: 13; j_call: TRBJ1-2; clone_size: NA; v_call: TRBV3-1/TRBV3-2; d_call: TRBD1; cdr3_nt: TGTGCCAGCAGCCAAGGGACAGGGCGAGGCTACACCTTC; cdr3_aa: CASSQGTGRGYTF
cdr3_length: 17; j_call: TRBJ2-1; clone_size: NA; v_call: TRBV5-1; d_call: TRBD2; cdr3_nt: TGCGCCAGCAGCCCAAGACTAGCGGGGGGGCCTTTGGATGAGCAGTTCTTC; cdr3_aa: CASSPRLAGGPLDEQFF
cdr3_length: 10; j_call: TRBJ2-1; clone_size: NA; v_call: TRBV11-2; d_call: NA; cdr3_nt: TGTGCCAGCAGCCCGCGTGAGCAGTTCTTC; cdr3_aa: CASSPREQFF
cdr3_length: 17; j_call: TRBJ2-1; clone_size: NA; v_call: TRBV11-3; d_call: TRBD1; cdr3_nt: TGTGCCAGCAGCCCCGGACAGGGGATGAGCTCCTACAATGAGCAGTTCTTC; cdr3_aa: CASSPGQGMSSYNEQFF
cdr3_length: 15; j_call: TRBJ1-2; clone_size: NA; v_call: TRBV5-1; d_call: NA; cdr3_nt: TGCGCCAGCAGCCCTCGGGTGGGGTCGGCCTATGGCTACACCTTC; cdr3_aa: CASSPRVGSAYGYTF
cdr3_length: 14; j_call: TRBJ1-5; clone_size: NA; v_call: TRBV6-2/TRBV6-3; d_call: NA; cdr3_nt: TGTGCCAGCAGCCCCCCAGGGGAGCACCAGCCCCAGCATTTT; cdr3_aa: CASSPPGEHQPQHF
cdr3_length: 14; j_call: TRBJ1-1; clone_size: NA; v_call: TRBV27; d_call: TRBD1; cdr3_nt: TGTGCCAGCAGTCTCCAGGGGGCCTACACTGAAGCTTTCTTT; cdr3_aa: CASSLQGAYTEAFF
cdr3_length: 13; j_call: TRBJ1-1; clone_size: NA; v_call: TRBV18; d_call: TRBD1; cdr3_nt: TGTGCCAGCTCACCAGGACAGGACACTGAAGCTTTCTTT; cdr3_aa: CASSPGQDTEAFF
cdr3_length: 11; j_call: TRBJ2-1; clone_size: once; v_call: TRBV3-1/TRBV3-2; d_call: NA; cdr3_nt: TGTGCCAGCAGCTCCTACAATGAGCAGTTCTTC; cdr3_aa: CASSSYNEQFF
cdr3_length: 12; j_call: TRBJ2-7; clone_size: NA; v_call: TRBV10-3; d_call: NA; cdr3_nt: TGTGCCATCAGGACAGGATCCTACGAGCAGTACTTC; cdr3_aa: CAIRTGSYEQYF
cdr3_length: 15; j_call: TRBJ1-3; clone_size: NA; v_call: TRBV6-1; d_call: NA; cdr3_nt: TGTGCCAGCAGTGAGGTCAGAAGGTACGGAAACACCATATATTTT; cdr3_aa: CASSEVRRYGNTIYF
cdr3_length: 10; j_call: TRBJ1-2; clone_size: NA; v_call: TRBV20-1; d_call: NA; cdr3_nt: TGCAGTGCCCAGACTTATGGCTACACCTTC; cdr3_aa: CSAQTYGYTF
cdr3_length: 16; j_call: TRBJ1-5; clone_size: NA; v_call: TRBV7-9; d_call: NA; cdr3_nt: TGTGCCAGCAGCTTAGCGCTATCCAGGGGCAGCCAGCCCCAGCATTTT; cdr3_aa: CASSLALSRGSQPQHF
cdr3_length: 13; j_call: TRBJ1-4; clone_size: NA; v_call: TRBV30; d_call: TRBD1; cdr3_nt: TGTGCCTGGCAGACAGGGGTTGAAGAAAAACTGTTTTTT; cdr3_aa: CAWQTGVEEKLFF
cdr3_length: 14; j_call: TRBJ1-6; clone_size: once; v_call: TRBV27; d_call: NA; cdr3_nt: TGTGCCAGCAGTTTAGGGGTGTATAATTCACCCCTCCACTTT; cdr3_aa: CASSLGVYNSPLHF
cdr3_length: 14; j_call: TRBJ2-7; clone_size: NA; v_call: TRBV6-5; d_call: TRBD1; cdr3_nt: TGTGCCAGCAGTTTTCCGGGACAGGGGTACGAGCAGTACTTC; cdr3_aa: CASSFPGQGYEQYF
cdr3_length: 17; j_call: TRBJ2-6; clone_size: NA; v_call: TRBV2; d_call: NA; cdr3_nt: TGTGCCAGCAGTTACTTAGGCAGTCTCTCTGGGGCCAACGTCCTGACTTTC; cdr3_aa: CASSYLGSLSGANVLTF
cdr3_length: 14; j_call: TRBJ1-5; clone_size: NA; v_call: TRBV10-3; d_call: NA; cdr3_nt: TGTGCCATCAGTGATCTGGTCAGAGATCAGCCCCAGCATTTT; cdr3_aa: CAISDLVRDQPQHF